The 12 T cell receptor beta chains given below trace back to one sample, sequenced in a study of cytomegalovirus exposure and HLA in healthy donors. The PCR had 60 Vbeta and 13 Jbeta primers. Clones were read by immunoSEQ multiplex PCR, and TCRdb kept only the in-frame ones, dropping some. The sample lists approximately 170,000 clones, 75% to 90% occurring once. Material for sequencing was PBMCs. The receptors come from a human donor in good health.

Here the CDR3 DNA reads TGTGCCACCAGAAAGGGGGAAATCAATCAGCCCCAGCATTTT. Translation gives CATRKGEINQPQHF. The gene calls are TRBV15 and TRBJ1-5, with D possibly TRBD1 on 6 matching bases. V was trimmed by 6 bases and J by 3 bases, leaving 12 bases between them. CDR1 is LNHNV, CDR2 YYDKDF, per germline (reference sequence). The CDR3 has 14 residues. Looking up the rest from reference TRBV15 and TRBJ1-5 gives the full variable domain: DAMVIQNPRYQVTQFGKPVTLSCSQTLNHNVMYWYQQKSSQAPKLLFHYYDKDFNNEADTPDNFQSRRPNTSFCFLDIRSPGLGDTAMYLCATRKGEINQPQHFGDGTRLSIL.

This clone showed up just a few times. The chain employs TRBV4-3 and TRBJ2-1; perhaps TRBD2 as D (6 bases). CDR3 size: 11 residues. Germline V gives CDR1 LGHNA, CDR2 YSLEER. Trimming took 3 bases from V and 10 from J, leaving 7 bases between them. The CDR3: CASSQEGEQFF. CDR3 bases: TGCGCCAGCAGCCAGGAGGGGGAGCAGTTCTTC.

The V call is TRBV7-2, the J call TRBJ2-3; no definite D call. This CDR3 is built from 17 residues. The V end lost 1 base, the J end lost 2 bases, and 16 bases lay between the germline ends. CDR1 and CDR2 (germline): SGHTA, FQGNSA. CDR3 coding DNA: TGTGCCAGCAGCTTAGTTTCTAGAGGATCTTACACAGATACGCAGTATTTT. Translating it yields CASSLVSRGSYTDTQYF.

The chain uses TRBV7-9 and TRBJ2-7; no firm D call. Per the germline V gene, CDR1 is SEHNR and CDR2 is FQNEAQ (reference sequence). The CDR3 length is 12 residues. V lost 0 bases, J lost 5 bases, and 5 bases lay in between. CDR3 sequence: CASSLAQNEQYF. In DNA form, the CDR3 reads TGTGCCAGCAGCTTAGCACAAAACGAGCAGTACTTC.

The chain couples TRBV4-1 to TRBJ1-1, with 9 bases fitting TRBD1. V shed 3 bases and J 6 bases; nucleotides not matched to a gene: 2. This CDR3 spans 13 amino acids. Germline-derived CDR1 and CDR2 are MGHRA and YSYEKL. The CDR3 DNA follows: TGCGCCAGCAGCCAGTGGACAGGGGCTGAAGCTTTCTTT. Protein sequence: CASSQWTGAEAFF.

J is TRBJ2-7 and V is TRBV19; 10 nucleotides align to TRBD1. This CDR3 contains 14 residues. Germline CDR1 and CDR2: LNHDA and SQIVND (reference sequence). The V segment lost 4 bases and the J segment 3 bases; nucleotides outside the gene matches: 3. The CDR3 DNA is TGTGCCAGTAGTAACCGGGACAGGGGCTACGAGCAGTACTTC. Protein: CASSNRDRGYEQYF.

The chain is built from TRBV14 and TRBJ2-7, with D perhaps TRBD1 (6 bases). From germline, CDR1 is SGHDN and CDR2 FVKESK. This CDR3 has 11 residues. V was trimmed by 6 bases and J by 6 bases, leaving 9 bases between them. CDR3 nucleotide sequence: TGTGCCAGCAGACAGGGAACCGAGCAGTACTTC. Translated, it gives CASRQGTEQYF.

The V gene is TRBV6-6, the J gene TRBJ1-2; D gene ambiguous. CDR3 size: 15 residues. Germline CDR1 MNHNY, CDR2 SVGAGI (reference sequence). With 6 bases removed from V and 3 bases from J, the gap between germline ends came to 17 bases. DNA of the CDR3: TGTGCCAGCAGCCCCCCCAGCGGACCTCACTATGGCTACACCTTC. Amino acid sequence: CASSPPSGPHYGYTF.

Comment on this clone: One end of the junction does not line up with germline, which may come from a read error. This CDR3 is also generated by other DNA sequences in the sample. V is TRBV6-5 and J is TRBJ1-6; 7 nucleotides align to TRBD1. The CDR3 is 14 amino acids. The germline CDR1 and CDR2 sequences are MNHEY and SVGAGI. The CDR3 reads CASSRQGDSSPLHF. The CDR3 bases are TGTGCTAGCAGCCGACAGGGAGACAGTTCACCCCTCCACTTT.

As DNA, the CDR3 is TGTGCCAGCAGTTCTAGGGGTTTCGGCGAAAAACTGTTTTTT. Protein: CASSSRGFGEKLFF. The V and J genes are TRBV6-5 and TRBJ1-4, with a tentative D call TRBD1 (5 bases). V was pared by 4 bases and J by 8 bases, with 14 bases between. This CDR3 is built from 14 residues. Germline V gives CDR1 MNHEY, CDR2 SVGAGI.

This chain links TRBV6-6 with TRBJ2-7; D unclear. V was shortened by 7 bases and J by 0 bases, with 19 bases between the two germline ends. This CDR3 region has 16 residues. The V gene's germline CDR1 is MNHNY and CDR2 SVGAGI (reference sequence). The CDR3 DNA follows: TGTGCCAGCACCCCCCCGGGTGGTGGTAACTCCTACGAGCAGTACTTC. It encodes CASTPPGGGNSYEQYF.

The J gene is TRBJ2-5, the V gene TRBV7-2, with D uncertain. The CDR3 has 13 residues. Trimming left V 5 bases short and J 10 bases short, with 17 bases between. Germline CDR1 SGHTA, CDR2 FQGNSA. The chain's CDR3 is CASSPRTSTGQYF. In nucleotides, the CDR3 is TGTGCCAGCAGCCCCCGTACCTCCACGGGCCAGTACTTC. Complete variable domain (other parts from reference TRBV7-2 and TRBJ2-5): GAGVSQSPSNKVTEKGKDVELRCDPISGHTALYWYRQSLGQGLEFLIYFQGNSAPDKSGLPSDRFSAERTGGSVSTLTIQRTQQEDSAVYLCASSPRTSTGQYFGPGTRLLVL.